This entry lists 4 T cell receptor beta chains sequenced from one sample in a study of cytomegalovirus exposure and HLA in healthy donors. Use of 60 Vbeta and 13 Jbeta primers characterized the PCR. Profiled with immunoSEQ multiplex PCR; TCRdb holds only in-frame clones, not every one. The sample includes tens of thousands of clones, 75% to 80% of them seen just once. The specimen sequenced was PBMCs. Receptors were obtained from a man aged 35-49 years in good health and CMV-seronegative.

The chain employs TRBV5-4 and TRBJ2-2; the D gene is possibly TRBD2 (6 bases). Germline V lookup: CDR1 SGHNT, CDR2 YYREEE (reference sequence). The CDR3 is 16 residues long. V was trimmed by 5 bases and J by 1 base, leaving 15 bases between them. CDR3 amino acids: CASRPGGRGNTGELFF. The CDR3 DNA reads as TGTGCCAGCAGACCCGGGGGTAGGGGGAACACCGGGGAGCTGTTTTTT.

CDR3 sequence reads: CAWGGMNTEAFF. The CDR3 nucleotides read TGTGCCTGGGGGGGGATGAACACTGAAGCTTTCTTT. The V call is TRBV30, the J call TRBJ1-1; D perhaps matches TRBD1 (5 bases). The CDR3 extends over 12 amino acids. Germline V CDR1 and CDR2: GTSNPN, SVGIG (reference sequence). Trimming removed 5 bases at V and 0 bases at J, with 7 bases between.

The chain recombines TRBV10-3 with TRBJ2-1; 10 positions agree with TRBD1. This CDR3 contains 15 residues. Germline V CDR1 and CDR2: ENHRY, SYGVKD. V lost 7 bases, J lost 4 bases, and 7 bases stayed unmatched. The CDR3 protein is CAITTGQGNYNEQFF. The CDR3, as DNA: TGTGCCATCACTACGGGACAGGGGAATTACAATGAGCAGTTCTTC.

This clone came up a few times. The chain is built from TRBV11-2 and TRBJ1-2, with D hard to call. The CDR3 runs to 15 residues. Germline CDR1 is SGHAT and CDR2 is FQNNGV. The V and J ends lost 5 bases and 6 bases respectively, with 19 bases between them. The CDR3 nucleotides read TGTGCCAGCAGCGCCCTGGGCGGGGTTTTAGATGGCTACACCTTC. It encodes CASSALGGVLDGYTF.